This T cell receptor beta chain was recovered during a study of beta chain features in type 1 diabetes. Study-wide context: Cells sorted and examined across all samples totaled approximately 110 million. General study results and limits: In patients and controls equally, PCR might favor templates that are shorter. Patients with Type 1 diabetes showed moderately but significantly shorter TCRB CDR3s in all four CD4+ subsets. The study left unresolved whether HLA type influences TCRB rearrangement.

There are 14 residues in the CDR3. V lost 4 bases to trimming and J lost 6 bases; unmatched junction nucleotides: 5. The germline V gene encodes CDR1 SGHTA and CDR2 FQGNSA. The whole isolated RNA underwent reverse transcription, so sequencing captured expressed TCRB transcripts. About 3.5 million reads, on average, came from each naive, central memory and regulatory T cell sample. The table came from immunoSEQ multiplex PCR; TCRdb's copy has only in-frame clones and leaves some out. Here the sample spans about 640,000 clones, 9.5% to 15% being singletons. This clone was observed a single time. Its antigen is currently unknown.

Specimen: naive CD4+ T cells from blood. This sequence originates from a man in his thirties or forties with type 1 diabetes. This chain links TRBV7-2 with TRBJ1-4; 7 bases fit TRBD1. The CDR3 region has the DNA TGTGCCAGCAGCTCCGACAGGGCCTATGAAAAACTGTTTTTT. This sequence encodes CASSSDRAYEKLFF.